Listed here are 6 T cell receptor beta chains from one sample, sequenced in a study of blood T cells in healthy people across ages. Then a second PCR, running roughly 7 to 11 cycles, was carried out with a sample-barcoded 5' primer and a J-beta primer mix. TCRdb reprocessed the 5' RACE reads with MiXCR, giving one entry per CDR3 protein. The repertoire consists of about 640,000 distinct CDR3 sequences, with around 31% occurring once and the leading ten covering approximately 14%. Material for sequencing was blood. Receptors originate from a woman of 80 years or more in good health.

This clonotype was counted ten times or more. The CDR3 loop is CASSPGQGQETQYF. DNA of the CDR3: TGCGCCAGCAGCCCCGGACAGGGACAAGAGACCCAGTACTTC. V gene TRBV5-1 combines with J gene TRBJ2-5, with 8 positions matching TRBD1. The germline V gene has CDR1 SGHRS and CDR2 YFSETQ. The CDR3 runs 14 residues. The V and J ends lost 4 bases and 2 bases, in that order; junction bases with no gene match: 4.

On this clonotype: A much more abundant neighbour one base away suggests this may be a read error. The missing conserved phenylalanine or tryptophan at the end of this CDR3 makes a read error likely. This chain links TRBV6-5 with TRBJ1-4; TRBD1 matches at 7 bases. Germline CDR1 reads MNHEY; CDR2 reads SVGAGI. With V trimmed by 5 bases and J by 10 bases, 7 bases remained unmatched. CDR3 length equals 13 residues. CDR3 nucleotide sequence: TGTGCCAGCAGTCCGACGACAGGGCGAAAACTGTTTCTT. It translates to CASSPTTGRKLFL.

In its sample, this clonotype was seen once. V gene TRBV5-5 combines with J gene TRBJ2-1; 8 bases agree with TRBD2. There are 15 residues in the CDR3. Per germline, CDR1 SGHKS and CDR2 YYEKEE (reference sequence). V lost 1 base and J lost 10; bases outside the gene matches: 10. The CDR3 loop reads CASSLIGTRPGEQFF. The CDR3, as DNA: TGTGCCAGCAGCTTGATTGGGACTAGGCCGGGCGAGCAGTTCTTC.

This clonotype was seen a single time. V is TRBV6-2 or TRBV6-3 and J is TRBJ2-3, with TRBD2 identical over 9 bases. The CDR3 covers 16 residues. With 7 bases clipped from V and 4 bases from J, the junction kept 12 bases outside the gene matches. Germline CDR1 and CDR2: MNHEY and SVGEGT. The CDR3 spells CASTDQASGDSDTQYF. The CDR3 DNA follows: TGTGCCAGCACCGATCAGGCTAGCGGGGACTCAGATACGCAGTATTTT.

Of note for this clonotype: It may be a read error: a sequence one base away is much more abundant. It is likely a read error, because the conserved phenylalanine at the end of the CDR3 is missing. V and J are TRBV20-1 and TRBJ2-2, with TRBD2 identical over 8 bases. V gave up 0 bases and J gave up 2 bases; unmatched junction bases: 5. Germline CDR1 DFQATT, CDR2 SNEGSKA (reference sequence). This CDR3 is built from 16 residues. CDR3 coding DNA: TGCAGTGCTAGAGATCCCAGCGGGGGTAACACCGGGGAGCTGTTTGTT. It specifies CSARDPSGGNTGELFV.

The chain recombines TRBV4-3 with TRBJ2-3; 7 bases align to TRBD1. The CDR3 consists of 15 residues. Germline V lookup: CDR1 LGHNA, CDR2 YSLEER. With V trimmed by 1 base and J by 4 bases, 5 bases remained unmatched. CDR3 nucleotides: TGCGCCAGCAGCCAAGGGGTGACAGGGCCAGATACGCAGTATTTT. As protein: CASSQGVTGPDTQYF.